This T cell receptor (beta chain) was identified during a study of cytomegalovirus exposure and HLA in healthy donors. Regarding this clone: What it binds is unknown.

Primers included in the PCR were 60 Vbeta and 13 Jbeta primers. The method was immunoSEQ multiplex PCR; TCRdb's version includes in-frame clones alone and lacks a portion of them. The repertoire holds 120,000 or so clones, with roughly 14% as singletons. Study observations and caveats: V- and J-gene trimming of TCR beta was linked (in a later analysis) to a missense DCLRE1C variant. Accurate prediction of HLA-A and HLA-B alleles (for most subjects) was reportedly achieved from TCR beta sequences. Reports showed the classifier diagnosing cytomegalovirus status with high specificity and sensitivity.

The sequence came from a woman under 30 in good health and CMV-seronegative. The sequencing sample was made of PBMCs.

CDR3: CASAAGQGARSPLHF. The CDR3 DNA sequence: TGCGCCAGCGCCGCCGGACAGGGGGCTCGGTCACCCCTCCACTTT. The rearrangement joins TRBV4-1 to TRBJ1-6; TRBD1 aligns across 11 bases. Germline lookup yields CDR1 MGHRA and CDR2 YSYEKL. V shed 8 bases and J 10 bases; nucleotides not matched to a gene: 10. This CDR3 comprises 15 residues.